This is a list of T cell receptor beta chains from one sample in a study of identical twins. MiXCR was run by TCRdb on the 5' RACE reads, yielding one entry per CDR3 protein. The data contain fewer than 250,000 distinct CDR3 sequences, 6% to 8.5% of them singletons. The sample was also linked to a second study, of yellow fever vaccine responses in identical twins.

The sequenced sample was CD8+ T cells sorted from blood. Every receptor here comes from a woman aged 18-29 years in good health. CDR3s include the opening cysteine and the closing phenylalanine or tryptophan. D genes are given only for firm matches. Size is stated for part of the rows, as once, few or many counts, or as a class when the clone is expanded.

TRBJ2-2 few TRBD2 TRBV7-6 CASSLSRTSGSGTGELFF TGTGCCAGCAGCTTATCACGGACTAGCGGGAGTGGTACCGGGGAGCTGTTTTTT
TRBJ2-1 few NA TRBV7-6 CASSLADSRGDEQFF TGTGCCAGCAGCTTAGCTGACTCGCGTGGGGATGAGCAGTTCTTC
TRBJ1-5 few NA TRBV28 CASSFGVSNQPQHF TGTGCCAGCAGTTTTGGGGTAAGCAATCAGCCCCAGCATTTT
TRBJ2-7 few NA TRBV20-1 CSARGVRGTPPYEQYF TGCAGTGCTAGAGGGGTGAGAGGGACACCGCCATACGAGCAGTACTTC
TRBJ2-5 many NA TRBV29-1 CSVETETQYF TGCAGCGTTGAAACGGAGACCCAGTACTTC
TRBJ2-1 many NA TRBV4-1 CASSQEETGEQFF TGCGCCAGCAGCCAGGAAGAGACGGGCGAGCAGTTCTTC
TRBJ1-2 NA NA TRBV25-1 CASSEPGTDYGYTF TGTGCCAGCAGTGAACCGGGGACCGACTATGGCTACACCTTC
TRBJ1-2 NA TRBD1 TRBV14 CASSHRTGLSYGYTF TGTGCCAGCAGCCATCGGACAGGGCTTTCCTATGGCTACACCTTC
TRBJ1-6 many NA TRBV25-1 CASSPPRQVYNSPLHF TGTGCCAGCAGCCCACCGAGGCAGGTTTATAATTCACCCCTCCACTTT
TRBJ2-1 NA TRBD2 TRBV6-1 CASTPPGGRSYNEQFF TGTGCCAGCACTCCGCCAGGCGGGAGATCCTACAATGAGCAGTTCTTC
TRBJ2-5 few NA TRBV10-1 CASSEKGGEETQYF TGCGCCAGCAGTGAGAAGGGTGGGGAAGAGACCCAGTACTTC
TRBJ2-1 NA TRBD2 TRBV5-5 CASSLESLAGGPVNEQFF TGTGCCAGCAGCTTGGAGAGTCTAGCGGGAGGGCCGGTGAATGAGCAGTTCTTC
TRBJ2-6 many NA TRBV29-1 CSVEGLTGANVLTF TGCAGCGTTGAAGGTCTGACGGGGGCCAACGTCCTGACTTTC
TRBJ2-7 many TRBD1 TRBV4-1 CASSQEPGTDYEQYF TGCGCCAGCAGCCAAGAACCCGGGACAGACTACGAGCAGTACTTC
TRBJ2-7 NA TRBD2 TRBV6-4 CASSRRETPYEQYF TGTGCCAGCAGTCGGCGGGAGACCCCCTACGAGCAGTACTTC
TRBJ1-5 few NA TRBV15 CATGQPQHF TGTGCCACCGGGCAGCCCCAGCATTTT